This is a list of T cell receptor beta chains from one sample in a study of CD8+ T cells in alopecia areata. Only in-frame clones appear in the TCRdb table, and some are missing; sequencing was by immunoSEQ multiplex PCR. The sample holds about 210,000 clones, roughly two fifths seen once. The material sequenced was CD4+ T cells sorted from blood, taken between weeks 30 and 35, from a patient treated with tofacitinib. These receptors were taken from a human donor with alopecia areata. Both conserved end residues are part of each CDR3. Each record gives: D gene, J gene, V gene, clone size, CDR3 DNA, CDR3 protein. D genes are given only for firm matches. Clone size is given for some rows only: seen once, a few or many times, or a class if the clone is expanded.

D: -
J: TRBJ2-1
V: TRBV29-1
size: -
DNA: TGCAGCGTTGCTGGGCGGCGTAGCTCCTACAATGAGCAGTTCTTC
CDR3: CSVAGRRSSYNEQFF

D: -
J: TRBJ1-2
V: TRBV5-4
size: once
DNA: TGTGCCAGCAGCTTGGGAATGCGGCAGGGTGGTTGGGGTGGCTACACCTTC
CDR3: CASSLGMRQGGWGGYTF

D: -
J: TRBJ2-1
V: TRBV29-1
size: few
DNA: TGCAGCGTTGAAGTAAGGGGGTCCTACAATGAGCAGTTCTTC
CDR3: CSVEVRGSYNEQFF

D: -
J: TRBJ2-3
V: TRBV7-9
size: few
DNA: TGTGCCAGCAGCTTATTCGGAGCTGCTAGCACAGATACGCAGTATTTT
CDR3: CASSLFGAASTDTQYF

D: -
J: TRBJ1-6
V: TRBV25-1
size: -
DNA: TGTGCCAGCAGTGGGGGAGGATCACCCCTCCACTTT
CDR3: CASSGGGSPLHF

D: TRBD1
J: TRBJ1-2
V: TRBV29-1
size: -
DNA: TGCAGCGTTGAAGAGGACAAAGGGGGCGGCTATGGCTACACCTTC
CDR3: CSVEEDKGGGYGYTF

D: -
J: TRBJ2-1
V: TRBV29-1
size: few
DNA: TGCAGCGTTAACAGTCGTGGCTCCTACAATGAGCAGTTCTTC
CDR3: CSVNSRGSYNEQFF

D: -
J: TRBJ1-4
V: TRBV29-1
size: -
DNA: TGCAGCGTTGTCATTCGGGGAAAACTGTTTTTT
CDR3: CSVVIRGKLFF

D: -
J: TRBJ2-7
V: TRBV6-6
size: few
DNA: TGTGCCACCCTTACCAACTTGGGGGACGAGCAGTACTTC
CDR3: CATLTNLGDEQYF

D: -
J: TRBJ2-6
V: TRBV5-4
size: -
DNA: TGTGCCAGCAGCAGTGGGTCTGGGGCCAACGTCCTGACTTTC
CDR3: CASSSGSGANVLTF

D: -
J: TRBJ2-3
V: TRBV4-1
size: -
DNA: TGCGCCAGCAGCCAGGGGGGCCTTAGTTTCACAGATACGCAGTATTTT
CDR3: CASSQGGLSFTDTQYF

D: -
J: TRBJ2-7
V: TRBV5-1
size: -
DNA: TGCGCCAGCAGCTTGGACTCCCCCAGGGGTGAGCAGTACTTC
CDR3: CASSLDSPRGEQYF

D: -
J: TRBJ2-7
V: TRBV5-1
size: -
DNA: TGCGCCAGCAGCTTGGCCGGGGCTTACTACGAGCAGTACTTC
CDR3: CASSLAGAYYEQYF

D: -
J: TRBJ1-4
V: TRBV29-1
size: few
DNA: TGCAGCGTTGAACAGGGACCTAATGAAAAACTGTTTTTT
CDR3: CSVEQGPNEKLFF

D: -
J: TRBJ1-1
V: TRBV29-1
size: few
DNA: TGCAGCGGCCGCCCTCGAGGGAAGAACACTGAAGCTTTCTTT
CDR3: CSGRPRGKNTEAFF

D: TRBD2
J: TRBJ2-1
V: TRBV10-3
size: few
DNA: TGTGCCATCAGTTCTGGGACTAGCCGGATTGAGCAGTTCTTC
CDR3: CAISSGTSRIEQFF

D: -
J: TRBJ2-3
V: TRBV2
size: -
DNA: TGTGCCACCAAAAGGGGTCAGGACACAGATACGCAGTATTTT
CDR3: CATKRGQDTDTQYF

D: -
J: TRBJ1-4
V: TRBV29-1
size: -
DNA: TGCAGCGCGGTTTTGGGGTGGGACCCGGTGGGGCCAACTAATGAAAAACTGTTTTTT
CDR3: CSAVLGWDPVGPTNEKLFF

D: -
J: TRBJ2-3
V: TRBV10-3
size: -
DNA: TGTGCCATCAGTGAGGGGTGGGATACGCAGTATTTT
CDR3: CAISEGWDTQYF

D: TRBD1
J: TRBJ1-1
V: TRBV5-1
size: -
DNA: TGCGCCAGCAGCTTGGTACCCACAGGGGAGAACACTGAAGCTTTCTTT
CDR3: CASSLVPTGENTEAFF

D: -
J: TRBJ2-4
V: TRBV7-8
size: -
DNA: TGTGCCAGCAGCTTAGCGAGGTCGTGGGGAAACATTCAGTACTTC
CDR3: CASSLARSWGNIQYF

D: -
J: TRBJ1-5
V: TRBV19
size: -
DNA: TGTGCCAGTAGTATAGCTCCGGATCAGCCCCAGCATTTT
CDR3: CASSIAPDQPQHF

D: -
J: TRBJ1-3
V: TRBV27
size: many
DNA: TGTGCCAGCAGTTTTGCCGCGGGATTCCCAGGAAACACCATATATTTT
CDR3: CASSFAAGFPGNTIYF

D: TRBD1
J: TRBJ2-1
V: TRBV10-3
size: -
DNA: TGTGCCATCAGTGAGTCGCAGACAGGGGGAGACAATGAGCAGTTCTTC
CDR3: CAISESQTGGDNEQFF

D: -
J: TRBJ1-3
V: TRBV5-1
size: few
DNA: TGCGCCAGCAGCTTGGACTATGGAAACACCATATATTTT
CDR3: CASSLDYGNTIYF

D: -
J: TRBJ2-6
V: TRBV7-9
size: -
DNA: TGTGCCAGCAGCTTAAGCGCAGAGGGCCCGTCCTCTTGTTCTTTC
CDR3: CASSLSAEGPSSCSF

D: -
J: TRBJ2-1
V: TRBV6-5
size: -
DNA: TGCGCCAGCAGTTCGGGGAATTCCTACAATGAGCAGTTCTTC
CDR3: CASSSGNSYNEQFF

D: -
J: TRBJ1-5
V: TRBV15
size: -
DNA: TGTGCCACCAGCAGTGAATACGGGGATCAGCCCCAGCATTTT
CDR3: CATSSEYGDQPQHF

D: -
J: TRBJ2-3
V: TRBV7-9
size: -
DNA: TGTGCCAGCAGCTTAACCGCCCGCACAGATACGCAGTATTTT
CDR3: CASSLTARTDTQYF

D: TRBD1
J: TRBJ2-1
V: TRBV30
size: -
DNA: TGTGCCTGGACCCGACAGGGCCTAGGAGATGAGCAGTTCTTC
CDR3: CAWTRQGLGDEQFF

D: TRBD1
J: TRBJ1-5
V: TRBV9
size: few
DNA: TGTGCCAGCAGCGTAGGGACAGGGAGGAATCAGCCCCAGCATTTT
CDR3: CASSVGTGRNQPQHF

D: TRBD1
J: TRBJ2-1
V: TRBV5-4
size: -
DNA: TGTGCCAGCAGCTTGGTCGGGGACAGGGTCAATGAGCAGTTCTTC
CDR3: CASSLVGDRVNEQFF

D: -
J: TRBJ1-4
V: TRBV5-4
size: -
DNA: TGTGCCAGCAGCTTGGGTGGCAGAGATAATGAAAAACTGTTTTTT
CDR3: CASSLGGRDNEKLFF

D: -
J: TRBJ2-1
V: TRBV30
size: -
DNA: TGTGCCTGTAAACCAGGGGGGCATTACAATGAGCAGTTCTTC
CDR3: CACKPGGHYNEQFF

D: TRBD2
J: TRBJ2-1
V: TRBV4-1
size: -
DNA: TGCGCCAGCAGCCACGGGCTAGCGGGACGGGGGGAGCAGTTCTTC
CDR3: CASSHGLAGRGEQFF